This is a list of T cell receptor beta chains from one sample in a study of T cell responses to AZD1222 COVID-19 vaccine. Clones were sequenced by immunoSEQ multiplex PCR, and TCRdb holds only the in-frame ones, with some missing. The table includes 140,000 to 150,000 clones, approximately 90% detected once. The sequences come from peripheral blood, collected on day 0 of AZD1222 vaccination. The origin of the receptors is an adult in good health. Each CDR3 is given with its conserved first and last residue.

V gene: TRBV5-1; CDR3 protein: CASSLVSGASNEQFF
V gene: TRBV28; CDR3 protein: CASSLVGGPQAEQFF
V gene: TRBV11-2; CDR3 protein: CASIRSGSDEQFF
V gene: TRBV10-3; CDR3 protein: CAITRDLNYGYTF
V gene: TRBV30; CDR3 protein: CAWSGNNQPQHF
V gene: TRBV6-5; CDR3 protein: CASRGGRAEAFF
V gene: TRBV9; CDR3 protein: CASRRDINTEAFF
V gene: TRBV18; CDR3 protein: CASSQLGTANEKLFF
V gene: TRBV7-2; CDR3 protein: CASSRTQGANYGYTF
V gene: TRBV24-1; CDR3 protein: CATSPGTPKEQYF
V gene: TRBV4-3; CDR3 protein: CASSQAPRVGREYF
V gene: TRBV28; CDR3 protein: CASSRGQSQPQHF
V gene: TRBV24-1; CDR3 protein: CATSDPADNYGYTF
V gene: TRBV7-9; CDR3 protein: CASSAGEGTAQYF
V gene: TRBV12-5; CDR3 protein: CASGISGSSYNEQFF
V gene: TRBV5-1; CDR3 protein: CASQSGTNTYNEQFF
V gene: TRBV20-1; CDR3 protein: CSARGGVEQYF
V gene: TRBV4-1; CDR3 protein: CASSPGQQNTEAFF
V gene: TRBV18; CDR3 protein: CAVSGTFTDTQYF
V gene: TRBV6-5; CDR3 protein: CASSYRRSESSYEQYF
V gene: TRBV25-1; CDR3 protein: CASQDFGELFF
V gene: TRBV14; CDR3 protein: CASSQLSNQPQHF
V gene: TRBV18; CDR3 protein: CASSPGDRIIANYGYTF
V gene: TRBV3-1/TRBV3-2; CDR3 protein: CASSPDGYSYGYTF
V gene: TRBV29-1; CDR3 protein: CSVMRPQPQHF
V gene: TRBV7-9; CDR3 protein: CASSLYESYEQYF
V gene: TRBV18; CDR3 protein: CASSPPRQAGNTDTQYF
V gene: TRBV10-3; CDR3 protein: CAIRRGLAGGGSYEQYF
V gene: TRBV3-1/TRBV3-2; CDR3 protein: CASSQDRGKRHF
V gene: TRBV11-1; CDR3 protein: CASSEQGVSMETQYF
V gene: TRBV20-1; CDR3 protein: CSATDSYYGYTF
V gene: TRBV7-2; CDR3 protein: CASSPAGTGGAFF
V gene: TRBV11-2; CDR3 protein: CASSLGQRNQPQHF
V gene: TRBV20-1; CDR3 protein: CSASTGTGSYEQYF
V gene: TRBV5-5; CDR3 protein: CASSLYAGNEQFF
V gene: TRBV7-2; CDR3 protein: CASSLEGNGYTF
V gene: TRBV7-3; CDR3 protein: CASSNSGRAGGETQYF
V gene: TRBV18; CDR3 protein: CASSPAGGASGYTF
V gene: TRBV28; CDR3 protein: CASAVRQGNYGYTF
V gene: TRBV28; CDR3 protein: CASINRDGPVAFF
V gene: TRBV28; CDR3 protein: CASSLQGTGGYGYTF
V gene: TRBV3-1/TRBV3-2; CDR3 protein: CASSRGWLAGVGNEQFF
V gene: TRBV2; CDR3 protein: CASSLTDEQFF
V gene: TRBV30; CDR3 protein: CAWKDQINSPLHF
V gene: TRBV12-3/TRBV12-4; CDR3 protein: CASSGTAYGYTF
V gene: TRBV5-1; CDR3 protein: CASSLAAGLAGVGEQYF